This T cell receptor beta chain was sequenced in a study of T cell repertoires in cytomegalovirus infection. About the study: CMV epitopes that were recently identified and HLA-C-restricted were used alongside well-studied HLA-B-restricted ones. TCR beta signatures that were public indicated CMV infection and matching HLA type.

Concerning this clonotype: Its antigen is as yet unknown.

TCRdb re-called the reads with MiXCR, one entry per CDR3 protein. The table lists approximately 280,000 distinct CDR3 sequences, around 20% of them singletons. Germline CDR1 is MNHEY and CDR2 is SVGAGI. The CDR3 extends over 14 amino acids. The V segment lost 4 bases and the J segment 1 base; nucleotides outside the gene matches: 1. General study findings and limits: Of the TCR beta families, the public ones yielded a cumulative frequency that identified carriers of CMV plus the relevant HLA. The ex vivo response was dominated by HLA-C-restricted CMV-specific TCR beta clonotypes.

The V and J genes are TRBV6-5 and TRBJ2-5; 9 bases map to TRBD2. Specimen: cultured PBMCs, collected from culture after CMV antigen stimulation. The TCR was taken from a human donor in good health (CMV status not recorded). Some clones in this sample may be carry-over from other donors' samples. The CDR3 region has the DNA TGTGCCAGCAGTTGGCGGGAGGGCCAAGAGACCCAGTACTTC. Amino acids: CASSWREGQETQYF.